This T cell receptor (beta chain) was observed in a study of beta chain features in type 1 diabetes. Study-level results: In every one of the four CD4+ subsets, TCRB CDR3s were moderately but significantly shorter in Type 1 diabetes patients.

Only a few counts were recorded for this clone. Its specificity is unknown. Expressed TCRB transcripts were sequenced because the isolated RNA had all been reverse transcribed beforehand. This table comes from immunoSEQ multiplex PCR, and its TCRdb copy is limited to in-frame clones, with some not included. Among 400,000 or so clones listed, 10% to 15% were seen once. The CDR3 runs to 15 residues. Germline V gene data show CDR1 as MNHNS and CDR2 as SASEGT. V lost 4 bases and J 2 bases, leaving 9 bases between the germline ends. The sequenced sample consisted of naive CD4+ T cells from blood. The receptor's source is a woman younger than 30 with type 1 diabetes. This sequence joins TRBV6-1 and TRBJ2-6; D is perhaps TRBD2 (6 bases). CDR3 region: CASSGWGAGANVLTF. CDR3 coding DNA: TGTGCCAGCAGTGGATGGGGGGCTGGGGCCAACGTCCTGACTTTC.